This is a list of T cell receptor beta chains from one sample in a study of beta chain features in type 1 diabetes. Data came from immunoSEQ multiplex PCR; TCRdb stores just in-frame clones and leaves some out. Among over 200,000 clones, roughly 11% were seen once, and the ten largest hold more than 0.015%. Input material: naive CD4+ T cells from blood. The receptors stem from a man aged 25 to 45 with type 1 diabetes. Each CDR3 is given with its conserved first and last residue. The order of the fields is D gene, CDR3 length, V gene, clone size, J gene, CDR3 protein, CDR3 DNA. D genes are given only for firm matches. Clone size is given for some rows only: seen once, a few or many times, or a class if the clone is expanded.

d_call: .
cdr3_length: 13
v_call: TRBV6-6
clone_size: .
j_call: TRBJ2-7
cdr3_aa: CASSYSTDYEQYF
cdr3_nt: TGTGCCAGCAGTTACTCCACAGACTACGAGCAGTACTTC

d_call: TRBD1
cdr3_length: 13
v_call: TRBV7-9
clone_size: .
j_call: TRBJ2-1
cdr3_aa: CASSLGGPGTEFF
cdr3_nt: TGTGCCAGCAGCTTAGGGGGGCCCGGGACAGAGTTCTTC

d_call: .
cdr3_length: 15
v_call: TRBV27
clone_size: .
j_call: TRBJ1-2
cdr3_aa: CASSLSSRFSYGYTF
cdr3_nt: TGTGCCAGCAGTTTATCGTCGAGGTTTAGCTATGGCTACACCTTC

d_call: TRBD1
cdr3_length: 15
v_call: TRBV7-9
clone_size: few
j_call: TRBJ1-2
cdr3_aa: CASSLGQGARYGYTF
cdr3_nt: TGTGCCAGCAGCCTGGGACAGGGGGCTCGGTATGGCTACACCTTC

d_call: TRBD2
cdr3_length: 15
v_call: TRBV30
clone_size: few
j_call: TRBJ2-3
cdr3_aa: CAWRLAGGRTDTQYF
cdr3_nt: TGTGCCTGGAGACTAGCGGGGGGGCGTACAGATACGCAGTATTTT

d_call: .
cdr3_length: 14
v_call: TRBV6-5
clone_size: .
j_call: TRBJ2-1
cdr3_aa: CASSTGDQYNEQFF
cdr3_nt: TGTGCCAGCAGTACCGGAGACCAGTACAATGAGCAGTTCTTC

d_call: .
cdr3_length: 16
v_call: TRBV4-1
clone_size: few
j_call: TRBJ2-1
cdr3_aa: CASSQGRGQRHNEQFF
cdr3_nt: TGCGCCAGCAGCCAAGGAAGGGGCCAGAGGCACAATGAGCAGTTCTTC

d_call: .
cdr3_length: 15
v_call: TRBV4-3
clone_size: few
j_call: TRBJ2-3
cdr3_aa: CASSQGFSLADTQYF
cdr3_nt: TGCGCCAGCAGCCAAGGGTTTTCACTTGCAGATACGCAGTATTTT

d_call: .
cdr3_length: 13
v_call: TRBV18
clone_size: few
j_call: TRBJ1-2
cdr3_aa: CASSPGTSYGYTF
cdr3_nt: TGTGCCAGCTCACCGGGGACTTCCTATGGCTACACCTTC

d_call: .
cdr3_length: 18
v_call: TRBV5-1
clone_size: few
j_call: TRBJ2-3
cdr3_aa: CASSLGPQHGSTTDTQYF
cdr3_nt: TGCGCCAGCAGCTTGGGGCCTCAACATGGGAGCACCACGGATACGCAGTATTTT

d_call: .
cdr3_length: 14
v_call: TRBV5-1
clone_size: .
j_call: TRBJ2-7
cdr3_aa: CASSSGLGTYEQYF
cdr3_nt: TGCGCCAGCAGTTCGGGTCTCGGGACCTACGAGCAGTACTTC

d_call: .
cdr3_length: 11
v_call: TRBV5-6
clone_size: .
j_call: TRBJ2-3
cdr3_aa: CASSSVDTQYF
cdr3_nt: TGTGCCAGCAGCTCCGTGGATACGCAGTATTTT

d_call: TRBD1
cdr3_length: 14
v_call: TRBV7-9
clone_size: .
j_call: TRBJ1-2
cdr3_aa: CASSRTGARDGYTF
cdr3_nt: TGTGCCAGCAGCCGTACAGGGGCCCGAGATGGCTACACCTTC

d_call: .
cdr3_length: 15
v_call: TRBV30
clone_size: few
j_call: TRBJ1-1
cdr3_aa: CAWSVTVPGYTEAFF
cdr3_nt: TGTGCCTGGAGTGTAACCGTCCCAGGGTATACTGAAGCTTTCTTT

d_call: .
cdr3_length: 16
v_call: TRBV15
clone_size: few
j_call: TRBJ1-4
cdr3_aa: CATSRDPTAGNEKLFF
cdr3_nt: TGTGCCACCAGCAGAGATCCAACAGCCGGTAATGAAAAACTGTTTTTT

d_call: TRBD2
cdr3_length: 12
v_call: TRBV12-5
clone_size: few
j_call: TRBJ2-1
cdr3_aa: CASGLSAGFQFF
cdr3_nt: TGTGCTAGTGGTTTGTCAGCGGGGTTTCAGTTCTTC

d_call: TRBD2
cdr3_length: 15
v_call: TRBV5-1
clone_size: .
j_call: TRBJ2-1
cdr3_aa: CASGPSGGPHNEQFF
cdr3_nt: TGCGCCAGCGGTCCTAGCGGGGGGCCTCACAATGAGCAGTTCTTC

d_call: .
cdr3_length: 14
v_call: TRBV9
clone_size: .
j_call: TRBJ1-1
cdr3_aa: CASSVSSMNTEAFF
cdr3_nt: TGTGCCAGCAGCGTATCATCAATGAACACTGAAGCTTTCTTT

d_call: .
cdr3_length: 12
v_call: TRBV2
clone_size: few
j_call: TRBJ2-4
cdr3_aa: CASSDQRGKEYF
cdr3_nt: TGTGCCAGCAGTGACCAGAGGGGGAAGGAGTACTTC

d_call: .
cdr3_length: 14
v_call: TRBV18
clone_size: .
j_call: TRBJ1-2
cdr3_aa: CASSSLDRIDGYTF
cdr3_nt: TGTGCCAGCTCATCCCTTGACAGGATTGATGGCTACACCTTC